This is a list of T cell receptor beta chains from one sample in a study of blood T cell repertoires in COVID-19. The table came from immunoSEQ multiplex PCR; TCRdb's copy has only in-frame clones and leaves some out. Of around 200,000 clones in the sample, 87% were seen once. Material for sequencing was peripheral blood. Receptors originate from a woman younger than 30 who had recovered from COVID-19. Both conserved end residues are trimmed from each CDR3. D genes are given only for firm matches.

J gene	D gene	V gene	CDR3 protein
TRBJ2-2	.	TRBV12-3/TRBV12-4	ASTLGSAGELF
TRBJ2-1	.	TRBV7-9	ASSLAVRGDEQF
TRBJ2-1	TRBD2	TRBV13	ASSFPSGRAGDEQF
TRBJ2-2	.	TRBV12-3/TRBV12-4	ASSQGLFGELF
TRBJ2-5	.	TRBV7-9	ASSHPIGGETQY
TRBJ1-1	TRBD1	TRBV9	ASSVGTGGFETEAF
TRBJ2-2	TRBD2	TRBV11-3	ASSLDPTSGSTGELF
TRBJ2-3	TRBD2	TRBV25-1	ASSLGLAGGSDTQY
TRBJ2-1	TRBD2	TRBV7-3	ASSLKGGLAAYNEQF
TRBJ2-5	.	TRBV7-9	ASSSYNSGQETQY
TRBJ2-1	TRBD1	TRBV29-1	SVASRQGVRNEQF
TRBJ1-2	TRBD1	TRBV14	ASSQVTGVKGYGYT
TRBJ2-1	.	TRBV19	ASSITSSYNEQF
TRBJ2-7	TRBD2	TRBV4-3	ASPVLAGVGRYYEQY
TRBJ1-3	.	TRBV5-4	ASSLGSVSGNTIY
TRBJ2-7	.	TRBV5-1	ASSLRLGVPNEQY
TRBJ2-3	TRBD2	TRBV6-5	ASSFSGTSTDTQY
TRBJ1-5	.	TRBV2	ASRQGFYQPQH
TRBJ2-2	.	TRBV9	ASSDPGTSVDTGELF
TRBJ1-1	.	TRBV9	ASSAEGGPDEAF
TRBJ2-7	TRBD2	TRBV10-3	AISGGTSGNYEQY
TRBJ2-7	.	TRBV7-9	ASSLSPSVPEQY
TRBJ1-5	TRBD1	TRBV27	ASRYRGTENQPQH
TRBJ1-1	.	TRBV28	ASSLRGTEAF
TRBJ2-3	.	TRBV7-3	ASSTTGQQSDTQY
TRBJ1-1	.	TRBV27	ASSLLGAYTEAF
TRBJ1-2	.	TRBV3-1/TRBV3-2	ASSHRGGDGYT
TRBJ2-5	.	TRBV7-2	ASSRRVAWGQETQY
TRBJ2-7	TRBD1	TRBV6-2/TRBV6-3	ASSYLTGGIYEQY
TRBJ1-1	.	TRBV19	ASSPGMNTEAF
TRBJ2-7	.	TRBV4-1	ASSQVSYEQY